Included here is one TCR beta chain sequence, with context. This clonotype was recorded a few times. Its antigen target is currently unknown. There are no base qualities to consult, and no much larger clone falls within one base. Library preparation employed PCR. Sequencing relied on an Illumina HiSeq 2500. TCR libraries were prepared with molecular barcoding, using unique molecular identifiers to normalize TCRbeta repertoire quantification. TCRdb's own reprocessing of the public reads used fastp at Q25 and MiXCR and kept productive beta chains. Identical CDR3 protein sequences are pooled into one entry, listed with their most common genes and DNA. Recorded for this sample are about 610,000 distinct CDR3 sequences; roughly a quarter of them occurred a single time. The ten most abundant clones make up 35% to 40% of the sample. CDR1 and CDR2 (MNHEY, SVGEGT) derive from the germline V gene. Its CDR3 holds 15 amino acids, cysteine through phenylalanine. Of all the DNA, just the CDR3 is kept, 45 bases in frame from base 1. Unmatched junction bases come to 7, with V trimmed by 5 bases and J by 9 bases.

This sample's treatment or condition label indicates: allogeneic hematopoietic cell transplantation with graft depleted of TCRalphabeta T cells and CD19 B cells. Transplant recipients were children who received TCRalphabeta/CD19-depleted allogeneic hematopoietic cell grafts. These data originate in a study of T-cell reconstitution after alpha-beta-depleted transplantation in children (dated by TCRdb to the mid-2010s). Broadly, across the study: Using TCR repertoire profiling, the study followed T-cell immune reconstitution in a quantitative way in children after TCRalphabeta/CD19-depleted allogeneic hematopoietic cell transplantation. Study-wide findings and limitations: Hyperexpanded clone frequencies declined over subsequent months; after one year, T-cell counts and TCRbeta diversity were mostly attributed to newly produced T cells. In some patients, the high TCRbeta diversity seen at day 60 was put down to recipient T cells and intrathymic progenitors that had survived conditioning. Apparently early alphabetaT-cell count recovery about two months after transplant reportedly relied on only several hundred rapidly expanded clones derived from non-depleted graft cells.

The rearranged segments are TRBV6-2 or TRBV6-3 and TRBJ2-1; 13 bases in the junction line up with TRBD2. Sequenced here: PBMCs, sampled before TCRalphabeta/CD19-depleted stem cell transplant. The clonotype originates from a boy under two years old with Wiskott-Aldrich syndrome, due to receive a stem cell transplant. The base sequence is TGTGCCAGCAGTCAGGGACTAGCGGGACTTAGTGAGCAGTTCTTC. The translation is CASSQGLAGLSEQFF.